This TCR beta chain appears in the sequencing data of a study of blood T cell repertoires in COVID-19. The overall study: COVID-19 samples collected from the United States, Italy and Spain covered acute and convalescent phases. PBMCs, B-cell-depleted T cells, or T cells were the source of the cDNA or gDNA that made up the material.

In the original processing: Estimated nucleated cell counts came from reference gene primer amplification. Sequencing was performed with immunoSEQ multiplex PCR; in TCRdb, only in-frame clones are kept and a portion is missing. V, J and clone size reflect that table, while D and trimming were determined from the DNA. This table has around 50,000 clones, around 82% appearing once. V gave up 3 bases and J gave up 3 bases, with 14 bases separating them. Germline loops: CDR1 MGHRA, CDR2 YSYEKL. CDR3 size: 16 residues. Material for sequencing was peripheral blood. V gene TRBV4-1 combines with J gene TRBJ1-4; D gene unclear. The receptor was derived from a woman of 80 years or more with acute or convalescent COVID-19. CDR3 protein: CASSHQAVGANEKLFF. CDR3 coding DNA: TGCGCCAGCAGCCATCAAGCGGTTGGGGCTAATGAAAAACTGTTTTTT.